One sample yielded the 22 T cell receptor beta chains listed below, sequenced in a study of T cells in Graves' hyperthyroidism and ophthalmopathy. RNA transcripts were the template for amplifying TCR beta CDR3 regions. The primer set for the first-round RT-PCR of the TCR CDR3 was HTBI. One entry per CDR3 protein, called by TCRdb with MiXCR from the multiplex PCR reads. Of about 720,000 distinct CDR3 sequences listed, 16% are singletons. What was sequenced was blood. These receptors were collected from a man younger than 30 with Graves' hyperthyroidism.

The chain couples TRBV9 to TRBJ1-4; D gene uncertain. Germline V CDR1 and CDR2: SGDLS, YYNGEE. The CDR3 consists of 15 residues. The V and J ends lost 0 bases and 4 bases respectively, with 10 bases between them. The CDR3 DNA reads as TGTGCCAGCAGCGTAGATGGAACAGTTAATGAAAAACTGTTTTTT. Translation gives CASSVDGTVNEKLFF.

This rearrangement joins TRBV7-3 to TRBJ2-1; TRBD1 matches at 8 bases. CDR3 length equals 15 residues. The germline V gene encodes CDR1 SGHTA and CDR2 FQGTGA. The V segment lost 5 bases and the J segment 4 bases; nucleotides outside the gene matches: 7. CDR3 nucleotides: TGTGCCAGCAGCGCCGACAGGGGAATGTACAATGAGCAGTTCTTC. Protein sequence: CASSADRGMYNEQFF.

This chain connects TRBV19 to TRBJ2-3; perhaps TRBD2 as D (6 bases). Germline CDR1 and CDR2: LNHDA and SQIVND (reference sequence). The CDR3 spans 16 residues. V dropped 5 bases and J dropped 0 bases, with 15 bases sitting between them. CDR3 residues: CASSGTVTGSTDTQYF. The CDR3 bases are TGTGCCAGTAGTGGGACTGTTACCGGCAGCACAGATACGCAGTATTTT.

This clonotype was seen many times. The chain recombines TRBV2 with TRBJ2-7; D may be TRBD1 or TRBD2 (5 bases each). The germline V gene encodes CDR1 SNHLY and CDR2 FYNNEI. V was trimmed by 6 bases and J by 2 bases, leaving 8 bases between them. This CDR3 is built from 12 residues. This chain's CDR3 is CASRGTTYEQYF. In nucleotides, the CDR3 is TGTGCCAGCAGAGGGACCACCTACGAGCAGTACTTC. Complete variable domain (other parts from reference TRBV2 and TRBJ2-7): EPEVTQTPSHQVTQMGQEVILRCVPISNHLYFYWYRQILGQKVEFLVSFYNNEISEKSEIFDDQFSVERPDGSNFTLKIRSTKLEDSAMYFCASRGTTYEQYFGPGTRLTVT.

This clonotype was observed a few times. The V gene is TRBV5-8, the J gene TRBJ2-1, with 7 bases that match TRBD2. Germline V gene lookup returns CDR1 SGHTS and CDR2 YDEGEE. Trimming cost V 4 bases and J 4 bases; bases outside gene matches: 14. The CDR3 spans 17 residues. The CDR3: CASSHTSSGTVYNEQFF. The DNA of the CDR3 is TGTGCCAGCAGCCACACCTCCAGCGGGACGGTTTACAATGAGCAGTTCTTC.

This clonotype has a handful of counts. The chain is built from TRBV5-1 and TRBJ2-7; 8 positions match TRBD1. V gave up 3 bases and J gave up 3 bases; unmatched junction bases: 5. Germline V gene sequence: CDR1 SGHRS, CDR2 YFSETQ. CDR3 size: 14 residues. The CDR3 spells CASSSGTGNYEQYF. The DNA of the CDR3 is TGCGCCAGCAGCTCCGGGACAGGCAACTACGAGCAGTACTTC. Full variable domain (missing parts from reference TRBV5-1 and TRBJ2-7): KAGVTQTPRYLIKTRGQQVTLSCSPISGHRSVSWYQQTPGQGLQFLFEYFSETQRNKGNFPGRFSGRQFSNSRSEMNVSTLELGDSALYLCASSSGTGNYEQYFGPGTRLTVT.

This clonotype showed up just a few times. The rearrangement links TRBV25-1 to TRBJ2-3; D is perhaps TRBD1 (5 bases). From germline, CDR1 is MGHDK and CDR2 SYGVNS. The CDR3 runs 15 residues. V was pared by 4 bases and J by 2 bases, with 13 bases between. CDR3 loop: CASSVGSGNTDTQYF. The DNA for the CDR3 is TGTGCCAGCAGTGTGGGTTCAGGGAACACAGATACGCAGTATTTT.

The chain combines TRBV4-1 with TRBJ2-3; D gene uncertain. Trimming removed 4 bases from V and 5 bases from J, with 13 bases in between. This CDR3 contains 14 residues. Germline loops: CDR1 MGHRA, CDR2 YSYEKL. This chain's CDR3 is CASSRSPGQDTQYF. Written as DNA, the CDR3 is TGCGCCAGCAGCCGCTCACCCGGGCAAGATACGCAGTATTTT.

V and J are TRBV20-1 and TRBJ2-1, with 9 bases lining up with TRBD2. Germline-derived CDR1 and CDR2 are DFQATT and SNEGSKA (reference sequence). V lost 0 bases and J lost 7; bases outside the gene matches: 10. The CDR3 has 16 amino acids. CDR3 region: CSARDRASGDINEQFF. In DNA, the CDR3 is TGCAGTGCTAGAGATCGAGCTAGCGGGGACATTAATGAGCAGTTCTTC.

The chain employs TRBV30 and TRBJ1-5; D not resolved. CDR3 size: 13 residues. The germline V gene has CDR1 GTSNPN and CDR2 SVGIG (reference sequence). Trimming shortened V by 3 bases and J by 5 bases, and 11 bases separated the two germline ends. CDR3 nucleotide sequence: TGTGCCTGGAGGGCGCAGGTTGATCAGCCCCAGCATTTT. Amino acid sequence: CAWRAQVDQPQHF.

This clonotype showed up just once. The chain uses TRBV5-1 and TRBJ1-1, with no clear D. This CDR3 comprises 10 residues. The ends were cut back, 8 bases at V and 11 bases at J, with 13 bases in the middle. The germline V gene encodes CDR1 SGHRS and CDR2 YFSETQ. The DNA of the CDR3 is TGCGCCAGTTTCTCCGGCCGGGCTTTCTTT. It yields the protein CASFSGRAFF. Based on the CDR3 plus reference TRBV5-1 and TRBJ1-1, the full variable domain is KAGVTQTPRYLIKTRGQQVTLSCSPISGHRSVSWYQQTPGQGLQFLFEYFSETQRNKGNFPGRFSGRQFSNSRSEMNVSTLELGDSALYLCASFSGRAFFGQGTRLTVV.

CDR3 DNA: TGCGCCAGCAGCCAAGATACAGGGAAGAATTCACCCCTCCACTTT. It is translated as CASSQDTGKNSPLHF. The chain combines TRBV4-3 with TRBJ1-6; maybe TRBD1 (6 bases). V lost 0 bases and J 7 bases, leaving 10 bases between the germline ends. This CDR3 region has 15 residues. Per germline, CDR1 LGHNA and CDR2 YSLEER.

The chain couples TRBV7-6 to TRBJ2-3; D may be TRBD2 (5 bases). Germline-derived CDR1 and CDR2 are SGHVS and FNYEAQ. V shed 5 bases and J shed 3 bases, with 15 bases lying between them. The CDR3 runs to 15 residues. The CDR3 reads CASSQRGYATDTQYF. CDR3 nucleotide sequence: TGTGCCAGCAGCCAACGGGGTTATGCAACAGATACGCAGTATTTT. Full variable domain (outside the CDR3, taken from reference TRBV7-6 and TRBJ2-3): GAGVSQSPRYKVTKRGQDVALRCDPISGHVSLYWYRQALGQGPEFLTYFNYEAQQDKSGLPNDRFSAERPEGSISTLTIQRTEQRDSAMYRCASSQRGYATDTQYFGPGTRLTVL.

The gene calls are TRBV11-3 and TRBJ2-1, with TRBD2 identical over 8 bases. The V and J ends lost 5 bases and 4 bases, in that order; junction bases with no gene match: 7. CDR1 is SGHNT, CDR2 YENEEA, per germline. The CDR3 contains 15 residues. CDR3 DNA sequence: TGTGCCAGCAGCCTGTCGGGGGGGATGTACAATGAGCAGTTCTTC. Translation: CASSLSGGMYNEQFF.

Only a few counts were recorded for this clonotype. The rearrangement uses TRBV12-5 and TRBJ2-5; 8 bases are a match to TRBD1. The trim removed 6 bases at V and 3 bases at J, leaving 6 bases unmatched. CDR1 is LGHNT and CDR2 is FRNRAP in the germline V gene. There are 14 residues in the CDR3. DNA of the CDR3: TGTGCTAGTGGGTGGACAGGGCCAAAAGAGACCCAGTACTTC. Amino acids: CASGWTGPKETQYF.

This clonotype was detected ten times or more. The chain is built from TRBV6-1 and TRBJ2-3; tentative D call: TRBD2 (6 bases). With 4 bases removed from V and 3 bases from J, the gap between germline ends came to 8 bases. This CDR3 contains 13 residues. Germline values: CDR1 MNHNS, CDR2 SASEGT. The DNA of the CDR3 is TGTGCCAGCAGTGGGAGCGGGACAGATACGCAGTATTTT. Translation: CASSGSGTDTQYF.

This clonotype turned up a few times. The chain links TRBV28 to TRBJ2-2; D may be TRBD1 (6 bases). This CDR3 is built from 14 residues. The germline V gene has CDR1 MDHEN and CDR2 SYDVKM. Trimming removed 5 bases from V and 4 bases from J, with 11 bases in between. CDR3 region: CASSRDTFTGELFF. For the CDR3, the DNA is TGTGCCAGCAGTCGGGACACTTTCACCGGGGAGCTGTTTTTT.

The chain combines TRBV12-5 with TRBJ2-7; TRBD2 agrees at 7 bases. This CDR3 spans 15 amino acids. V lost 2 bases and J lost 5; bases outside the gene matches: 9. The germline CDR1 and CDR2 sequences are LGHNT and FRNRAP. The CDR3, as DNA: TGTGCTAGTGGTTTGCTTGGCGGGAGAACTGACGAGCAGTACTTC. This codes for CASGLLGGRTDEQYF.

This clonotype has more than one count but fewer than ten. J is TRBJ2-7 and V is TRBV20-1, with 9 positions matching TRBD2. V dropped 0 bases and J dropped 5; count of bases not matched to a gene: 8. The germline gives CDR1 DFQATT, CDR2 SNEGSKA (reference sequence). The CDR3 totals 15 residues. This chain's CDR3 is CSARDMVAGVNEQYF. The CDR3 nucleotides are TGCAGTGCTAGAGATATGGTAGCGGGAGTAAACGAGCAGTACTTC.

The CDR3 loop is CSAGRGGTEAFF. The CDR3 DNA reads as TGCAGTGCCGGGCGGGGGGGGACTGAAGCTTTCTTT. The V call is TRBV20-1, the J call TRBJ1-1; D is perhaps TRBD1 (5 bases). With 6 bases removed from V and 5 bases from J, the gap between germline ends came to 13 bases. Germline CDR1 reads DFQATT; CDR2 reads SNEGSKA (reference sequence). The CDR3 sequence is 12 residues long.

For this clonotype: A read error may explain this, as a much larger clone is one base away. J is TRBJ1-1 and V is TRBV5-6; D remains ambiguous. The CDR3 loop spans 13 amino acids. Germline-derived CDR1 and CDR2 are SGHDT and YYEEEE. CDR3 nucleotide sequence: TGTGCCGGCAGCACCGGGGTGTATACTGAAGCTTTCTTT. This gives the protein CAGSTGVYTEAFF. The full variable domain, with the rest looked up from reference TRBV5-6 and TRBJ1-1, is DAGVTQSPTHLIKTRGQQVTLRCSPKSGHDTVSWYQQALGQGPQFIFQYYEEEERQRGNFPDRFSGHQFPNYSSELNVNALLLGDSALYLCAGSTGVYTEAFFGQGTRLTVV.

This clonotype was counted between two and nine times. A read error is possible here, since a much larger clone lies one base away. This sequence joins TRBV18 and TRBJ1-5; TRBD1 might be the D (6 bases). Germline CDR1 KGHSH, CDR2 LQKENI. CDR3 length: 14 amino acids. V lost 4 bases and J lost 3, with 10 bases in between. CDR3 nucleotides: TGTGCCAGCTCACTCTGGGGGGCCAATCAGCCCCAGCATTTT. Translating gives CASSLWGANQPQHF.